The TCR beta chain described here comes from a study of blood T cell repertoires in COVID-19 (dated by TCRdb to the early 2020s). Regarding the study in general: Samples from collaborators originated in the United States, Italy and Spain and spanned both the acute and convalescent phases of COVID-19. The material from the prospective study consisted of cDNA or gDNA derived from T cells, B-cell-depleted T cells, or PBMCs. Subjects who had been exposed to COVID-19, were actively infected with it, or had recovered from it provided the deeply sampled blood TCRbeta repertoires that made up the dataset. The repertoires were released in a freely available public database meant as a resource for research on the immune response to SARS-CoV-2. Samples came from the ongoing ImmuneRACE study (first 160 participants) plus 1,254 subjects from 6 global collaborators. Sample metadata almost always included a de-identified subject ID, COVID-19 status, age in years and sex. HLA class I and class II types, where available, came from metadata supplied by the sample provider rather than from assay-based typing. What the study reported, not specific to this receptor: The amount of clinical and demographic metadata varied by source and participant and was provided uncurated.

The CDR3 runs 15 amino acids, cysteine and phenylalanine included. Just the 45-base CDR3 DNA is kept, in frame starting at base 1. CDR1 and CDR2 are drawn from the germline V gene: LGHNA, YSLEER. V is cut by 8 bases and J by 3 bases, and the space between the germline ends is 19 bases. A remark on this clone: Its antigen specificity is not known. Base-call qualities are not available, and no considerably larger clone is one nucleotide away.

Collaborating institutions collected whole blood in K2EDTA tubes following their own protocols. Collaborator samples were shipped for TCRbeta analysis as frozen whole blood, isolated PBMCs, or DNA extracted from either sample type. TCRbeta CDR3 regions were amplified from genomic DNA using the immunoSEQ Assay, a bias-controlled multiplex PCR. The published analysis was carried out like this. Within the assay, amplification of reference gene primers was used to estimate how many nucleated cells each sample contained. Sequence reads were collapsed and filtered to measure the absolute abundance of every unique TCRbeta CDR3 rearrangement. For each sample, productive Simpson clonality was calculated by taking the square root of Simpson's diversity index across productive rearrangements. TCRdb mirrors the immuneACCESS table, restricted to in-frame sequences. Some clones are absent from its copies; in checked studies, under half trace to an unresolved V gene, and the reason for the others is unknown. V and J calls and clone size are those listed in that table; D and trimming were worked out from the DNA. The sample data list hundreds of thousands of clones, and just over 85% of these were observed just once. The ten largest account for more than 1.2% of the sample.

Sequencing was carried out using peripheral blood. The receptor's source is a man aged 80 or over with acute or convalescent COVID-19. The chain is assembled from TRBV4-3 and TRBJ1-1; TRBD1 is possibly the D segment (5 matching bases). The CDR3 protein: CASSEFFSGDTEAFF. The bases are TGCGCCAGCTCTGAGTTTTTTTCGGGGGACACTGAAGCTTTCTTT.